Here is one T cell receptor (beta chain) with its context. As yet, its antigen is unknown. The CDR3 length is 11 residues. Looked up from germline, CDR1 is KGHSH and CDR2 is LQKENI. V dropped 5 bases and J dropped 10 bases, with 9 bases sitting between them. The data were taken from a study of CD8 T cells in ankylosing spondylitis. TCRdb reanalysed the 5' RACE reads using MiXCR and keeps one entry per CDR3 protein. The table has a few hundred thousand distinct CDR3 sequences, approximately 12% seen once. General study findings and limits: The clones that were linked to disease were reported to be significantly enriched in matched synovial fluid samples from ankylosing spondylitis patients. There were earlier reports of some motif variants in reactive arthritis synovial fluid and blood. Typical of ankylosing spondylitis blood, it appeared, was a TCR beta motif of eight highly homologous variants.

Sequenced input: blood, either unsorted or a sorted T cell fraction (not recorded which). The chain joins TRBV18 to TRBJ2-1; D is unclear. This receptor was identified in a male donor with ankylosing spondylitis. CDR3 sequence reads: CASSASWEQFF. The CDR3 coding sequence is TGTGCCAGCTCAGCCAGCTGGGAGCAGTTCTTC.